Listed below are T cell receptor beta chains from one sample, sequenced in a study of cytomegalovirus exposure and HLA in healthy donors. Measured with immunoSEQ multiplex PCR; TCRdb has only the in-frame clones, and not every one. The sample carries 170,000 or so clones, roughly 78% recorded once. What was sequenced was PBMCs. The source of these receptors is a boy aged 5-17 years in good health and CMV-seronegative. The conserved cysteine and the conserved F or W are not part of the CDR3 here.

>TRBV2|TRBJ2-2
ASALVAGAYTGELF
>TRBV29-1|TRBJ2-7
SVEYTYLPYEQY
>TRBV7-6|TRBJ2-1
ASSEGTSGNNEQF
>TRBV7-9|TRBJ1-2
ASSLTDNYGYT
>TRBV20-1|TRBJ2-7
SAGTRYEQY
>TRBV4-3|TRBJ2-6
ASSPGQGDSGANVLT
>TRBV6-1|TRBJ1-1
ASSESWGEGTEAF
>TRBV18|TRBJ1-2
ASSPPAWRGFYGYT
>TRBV7-2|TRBJ2-7
ASSSDWGSREQY
>TRBV7-9|TRBJ1-3
SSSPTRDRGYGNTIY
>TRBV18|TRBJ2-7
ASSPTGLQTYEQY
>TRBV25-1|TRBJ2-1
ASSESGRAGEQF
>TRBV19|TRBJ2-1
ASSSPGQNYNEQF
>TRBV5-4|TRBJ2-1
ASSSGAGGNEQF
>TRBV5-4|TRBJ1-2
ASSLDSLGYT
>TRBV19|TRBJ2-7
ASSIAQRRGEQY
>TRBV11-3|TRBJ2-7
ASSLGVAGGPDEQY
>TRBV6-5|TRBJ2-3
ASRAGGPTDTQY
>TRBV6-1|TRBJ2-7
ASRPTGDSYEQY
>TRBV25-1|TRBJ1-1
ASSRRDANTEAF
>TRBV11-2|TRBJ2-7
ASSHRDTYEQY
>TRBV7-8|TRBJ2-7
ASSLGRRSYEQY
>TRBV30|TRBJ2-7
AWSTDRFTYEQY
>TRBV11-2|TRBJ2-5
ASSLDFWQEETQY
>TRBV30|TRBJ2-5
AWSDQGSQETQY
>TRBV5-1|TRBJ1-4
ASSGGRGGEKLF
>TRBV4-3|TRBJ2-5
ASSQGLGVETQY
>TRBV11-2|TRBJ1-6
ASSSRGLGSPLH
>TRBV2|TRBJ1-5
ASSESRGVNQPQH
>TRBV30|TRBJ1-6
AWMVGQGGSPLH
>TRBV4-3|TRBJ2-7
ASSQEGDRAYEQY
>TRBV19|TRBJ2-3
ASGLAGADTQY
>TRBV6-1|TRBJ2-7
ASKAGQPYEQY
>TRBV30|TRBJ2-3
AWDRADTQY
>TRBV4-2|TRBJ1-1
ASSQVGLLNTEAF
>TRBV14|TRBJ1-2
ASSQESRRIGGYT
>TRBV5-1|-
ASSLSPRGSSYEQY
>TRBV6-1|TRBJ1-1
ASRATGGGTEAF
>TRBV27|TRBJ2-3
ASSWLASDTQY
>TRBV11-3|TRBJ1-2
ASSLAGGDTDGYT
>TRBV30|TRBJ2-1
AWSHAERQF
>TRBV9|TRBJ1-1
ASSPSFPGTEAF
>TRBV7-8|TRBJ2-7
ASSLLWSSYEQY
>TRBV5-1|-
ASSLTGTNSYEQY
>TRBV7-3|TRBJ2-5
ASSLRAGIQETQY
>TRBV6-5|TRBJ2-3
ASSYTVTSREDTQY
>TRBV30|TRBJ1-6
AWTGADYNSPLH